This T cell receptor (beta chain) is from a study of cytomegalovirus exposure and HLA in healthy donors. Study-wide background: Assignment to the Caucasian-associated ancestry cluster applied to 75% to 85% of the approximately 370 genotyped donors.

Overall study results and limits: Trimming of TCR beta V- and J-genes showed a link, identified in a later analysis, to a missense DCLRE1C variant.

PCR was performed using 60 Vbeta and 13 Jbeta primers. The table came from immunoSEQ multiplex PCR; TCRdb's copy has only in-frame clones and leaves some out. The sample comprises about 55,000 clones, roughly 60% of which are singletons, and 12% rests with the top ten. This CDR3 is built from 16 residues. Details on this clone: What it binds is unknown.

The rearrangement joins TRBV21-1 to TRBJ1-5; TRBD1, the table's D call, lacks a check against the DNA. TRBV21-1 is described as a pseudogene. The source material was PBMCs. This TCR was recovered from a human donor in good health. CDR3 in amino acids: CASSKWAGGESQPQHF. The CDR3 coding sequence is TGTGCCAGCAGCAAATGGGCAGGGGGCGAAAGTCAGCCCCAGCATTTT.